This TCR beta chain came from a study of cytomegalovirus exposure and HLA in healthy donors. Findings and caveats of the study: In vitro testing confirmed a few CMV-associated chains as specific for CMV antigens.

Worth noting for this clone: What it recognizes is unknown.

Here immunoSEQ multiplex PCR was the method, and the copy in TCRdb shows in-frame clones only, minus some. Of 150,000 to 200,000 clones in the sample, about 90% were seen once. CDR1 and CDR2 from the germline V gene are SGHDT and YYEEEE. V shed 5 bases, J shed 3 bases, and the junction held 8 bases outside the gene matches. CDR3 length equals 15 residues. Sequencing was performed on PBMCs. The receptor comes from a woman in her late teens or twenties in good health and CMV-seropositive. This rearrangement joins TRBV5-6 to TRBJ2-3; 8 bases align to TRBD2. CDR3 DNA: TGTGCCAGCAGGCGGGCGGGGGGTTCGACAGATACGCAGTATTTT. Protein: CASRRAGGSTDTQYF.